This T cell receptor beta chain emerged from a study of human T cells and chemical hapten exposure. In the library, unique molecular identifiers were attached to individual cDNA molecules. TCRdb re-derived calls from the RACE reads in MiXCR, one entry per CDR3 protein. The repertoire includes some 200,000 distinct CDR3 sequences, more than 25% of them detected once, and about 2.8% sits in the top ten. This clonotype occurred a few times. The target antigen is unknown. Overall study findings and caveats: As the donors had alopecia, their immune response may differ from healthy people's.

Germline loops: CDR1 SGHAT, CDR2 FQNNGV. The CDR3 runs to 17 residues. Trimming took 0 bases from V and 3 from J, leaving 18 bases between them. The time point was: pre-sensitization, week 0. Documented treatment: therapeutic diphenylcyclopropenone sensitization with weekly scalp DPC. Unfractionated whole blood served as the source for total RNA extraction. The chain couples TRBV11-2 to TRBJ2-7, with D possibly being TRBD1 (6 bases). Material: whole blood, obtained in connection with sensitization to the hapten diphenylcyclopropenone (DPC). This receptor was obtained from a woman aged 25 to 39 with alopecia areata. Some clones in this sample may be carry-over from other donors' samples. The CDR3: CASSLETGQRLDYEQYF. CDR3 bases: TGTGCCAGCAGCTTAGAGACCGGACAGAGGCTCGACTACGAGCAGTACTTC. The variable domain in full, with the rest retrieved from reference TRBV11-2 and TRBJ2-7, is EAGVAQSPRYKIIEKRQSVAFWCNPISGHATLYWYQQILGQGPKLLIQFQNNGVVDDSQLPKDRFSAERLKGVDSTLKIQPAKLEDSAVYLCASSLETGQRLDYEQYFGPGTRLTVT.